This T cell receptor beta chain was identified in a study of blood T cell repertoires in COVID-19. Across the study: Material from acute and convalescent COVID-19 was sourced from the United States, Italy and Spain.

Original processing methods: The authors estimated nucleated cell counts from reference gene primer amplification. Clones were read by immunoSEQ multiplex PCR, and TCRdb kept only the in-frame ones, dropping some. V, J and clone size are taken as reported in that table, and D and trimming were inferred from the DNA itself. The sample contains 85,000 to 90,000 clones, approximately 78% of which appear only once. Trimming pared 2 bases from V and 7 bases from J, leaving 14 bases between. CDR1 MNHEY and CDR2 SVGAGI come from the germline V gene. The CDR3 spans 14 residues. The chain uses TRBV6-5 and TRBJ1-2; unclear D gene. The TCR comes from a woman older than 75 with acute or convalescent COVID-19. Material for sequencing was peripheral blood. The CDR3 reads CASSYLGGAGGYTF. DNA for the CDR3: TGTGCCAGCAGTTACCTCGGCGGAGCTGGTGGCTACACCTTC.